One sample yielded the 18 T cell receptor beta chains listed below, sequenced in a study of T cell changes during pregnancy in multiple sclerosis. The data were produced by immunoSEQ multiplex PCR, yet TCRdb's version contains in-frame clones alone and is incomplete. The sample holds 41,000 or so clones, roughly 87% seen once. Material: CD4+ T cells from peripheral blood mononuclear cells, obtained in the first trimester of pregnancy. Every receptor here comes from a female donor with multiple sclerosis, enrolled in a pregnancy study.

CDR3: CAWREGQGASTF. The CDR3 nucleotides are TGTGCCTGGAGGGAAGGACAGGGAGCTTCTACCTTC. The rearrangement links TRBV30 to TRBJ1-2, with 8 positions matching TRBD1. The CDR3 has 12 residues. Germline CDR1 reads GTSNPN; CDR2 reads SVGIG (reference sequence). The V gene end was trimmed by 3 bases and the J gene end by 14 bases; junction bases not matched to a gene: 11.

The rearrangement uses TRBV7-2 and TRBJ1-1, with no clear D. The CDR3 has 13 amino acids. Trimming removed 2 bases at V and 0 bases at J, with 4 bases between. CDR1 and CDR2 (germline): SGHTA, FQGNSA. The DNA of the CDR3 is TGTGCCAGCAGCTTACAGGTGAACACTGAAGCTTTCTTT. This translates into CASSLQVNTEAFF.

The J gene is TRBJ1-4, the V gene TRBV18; a weak D match, TRBD1 (6 bases). The germline V gene has CDR1 KGHSH and CDR2 LQKENI. V was pared by 8 bases and J by 1 base, with 8 bases between. The CDR3 is made up of 13 amino acids. The CDR3 nucleotides read TGTGCCAGCACAGGGAGAACTAATGAAAAACTGTTTTTT. Its translation is CASTGRTNEKLFF.

This clone appeared a single time. The chain recombines TRBV7-3 with TRBJ2-1; perhaps TRBD2 as D (5 bases). Between the trimmed V and J ends, which lost 5 bases and 10 bases, there was a span of 12 bases. CDR1 is SGHTA, CDR2 FQGTGA, per germline. The CDR3 covers 12 residues. The CDR3 DNA is TGTGCCAGCAGCCTCGAACCGGGAGAGCAGTTCTTC. Protein product: CASSLEPGEQFF.

V usage is TRBV7-2 and J usage is TRBJ2-2, with D perhaps matching TRBD2 (7 bases). CDR3 length: 16 amino acids. V was shortened by 4 bases and J by 4 bases, with 16 bases between the two germline ends. Germline V CDR1 and CDR2: SGHTA, FQGNSA. In DNA form, the CDR3 reads TGTGCCAGCAGCTCTAAGGGGGGGTTGGGCACCGGGGAGCTGTTTTTT. This codes for CASSSKGGLGTGELFF.

This sequence joins TRBV6-5 and TRBJ1-5; D not certain. V lost 8 bases, J lost 4 bases, and 12 bases lay in between. The length of the CDR3 is 13 residues. CDR1 MNHEY and CDR2 SVGAGI come from the germline V gene. Written as DNA, the CDR3 is TGTGCCAGCGGTTCTAGGCAGAATCAGCCCCAGCATTTT. It codes for CASGSRQNQPQHF.

This chain links TRBV15 with TRBJ2-1; 11 positions agree with TRBD2. The trim removed 0 bases at V and 7 bases at J, leaving 2 bases unmatched. The length of the CDR3 is 15 residues. Looked up from germline, CDR1 is LNHNV and CDR2 is YYDKDF (reference sequence). Here the CDR3 DNA reads TGTGCCACCAGCAGAGATAGACTAGCGGGAAATGAGCAGTTCTTC. It yields the protein CATSRDRLAGNEQFF.

The chain employs TRBV19 and TRBJ2-2; the D gene is possibly TRBD1 (6 bases). Germline assignment: CDR1 LNHDA and CDR2 SQIVND (reference sequence). The CDR3 runs 15 residues. The V end lost 7 bases, the J end lost 5 bases, and 17 bases lay between the germline ends. The CDR3 DNA is TGTGCCAGTACCGCTAACAGGGTACGGACCGGGGAGCTGTTTTTT. Translation: CASTANRVRTGELFF.

The gene calls are TRBV5-8 and TRBJ2-7; D not resolved. Germline V CDR1 and CDR2: SGHTS, YDEGEE. The germline V and J ends were trimmed by 0 bases and 0 bases, with 13 bases remaining between them. The CDR3 has 16 amino acids. Written as DNA, the CDR3 is TGTGCCAGCAGCTTGGCCTTGGGCAGCCGCTCCTACGAGCAGTACTTC. This codes for CASSLALGSRSYEQYF.

The rearrangement links TRBV6-1 to TRBJ2-3, with D uncertain. With 6 bases removed from V and 6 bases from J, the gap between germline ends came to 7 bases. CDR1 and CDR2 from the germline V gene are MNHNS and SASEGT. The CDR3 is 11 amino acids. As DNA, the CDR3 is TGTGCCAGCAGCTTTCAGGATACGCAGTATTTT. It is translated as CASSFQDTQYF.

The rearrangement joins TRBV19 to TRBJ1-1; possible D gene TRBD1, 6 bases. Germline values: CDR1 LNHDA, CDR2 SQIVND (reference sequence). Trimming shortened V by 10 bases and J by 1 base, and 10 bases separated the two germline ends. CDR3 length: 12 residues. CDR3 amino acids: CATTGSNTEAFF. The CDR3 DNA reads as TGTGCCACGACAGGATCGAACACTGAAGCTTTCTTT. Full variable domain (missing parts from reference TRBV19 and TRBJ1-1): DGGITQSPKYLFRKEGQNVTLSCEQNLNHDAMYWYRQDPGQGLRLIYYSQIVNDFQKGDIAEGYSVSREKKESFPLTVTSAQKNPTAFYLCATTGSNTEAFFGQGTRLTVV.

Here the CDR3 reads CASTAETYEQYF. The CDR3, as DNA: TGTGCCAGCACTGCGGAAACCTACGAGCAGTACTTC. The V gene is TRBV28, the J gene TRBJ2-7; D is undetermined. Germline V gene lookup returns CDR1 MDHEN and CDR2 SYDVKM. The CDR3 contains 12 residues. Trimming left V 7 bases short and J 2 bases short, with 9 bases between.

J is TRBJ2-7 and V is TRBV14; weak D call: TRBD1 (6 bases). Trimming shortened V by 2 bases and J by 4 bases, and 9 bases separated the two germline ends. CDR3 length: 13 amino acids. Per germline, CDR1 SGHDN and CDR2 FVKESK. In DNA, the CDR3 is TGTGCCAGCAGCCAAAACAGGGATTACGAGCAGTACTTC. Translation: CASSQNRDYEQYF.

The J gene is TRBJ2-6, the V gene TRBV29-1; D unclear. Germline V gives CDR1 SQVTM, CDR2 ANQGSEA. The CDR3 sequence is 13 residues long. V lost 6 bases, J lost 2 bases, and 8 bases lay in between. CDR3 protein: CSVYSTGANVLTF. The CDR3 DNA is TGCAGCGTGTACTCGACTGGGGCCAACGTCCTGACTTTC. The whole variable domain, remainder taken from reference TRBV29-1 and TRBJ2-6, is SAVISQKPSRDICQRGTSLTIQCQVDSQVTMMFWYRQQPGQSLTLIATANQGSEATYESGFVIDKFPISRPNLTFSTLTVSNMSPEDSSIYLCSVYSTGANVLTFGAGSRLTVL.

The chain links TRBV11-2 to TRBJ2-7; D is possibly TRBD1 (6 bases). Germline V lookup: CDR1 SGHAT, CDR2 FQNNGV. The germline V and J ends were trimmed by 3 bases and 0 bases, with 12 bases remaining between them. This CDR3 has 15 amino acids. This CDR3 is CASSLIQDSSYEQYF. The CDR3 DNA sequence: TGTGCCAGCAGCTTGATCCAGGACAGCTCCTACGAGCAGTACTTC.

J is TRBJ2-4 and V is TRBV1; the table assigns TRBD2, which was not confirmed against the DNA. TRBV1 is described as a pseudogene. The CDR3 loop spans 17 amino acids. This CDR3 reads CTSSQDSSGREKNIQYF. CDR3 coding DNA: TGCACCAGCAGCCAAGATAGTAGCGGGAGGGAAAAAAACATTCAGTACTTC.

The V and J genes are TRBV5-5 and TRBJ2-5, with D possibly being TRBD1 (6 bases). With 4 bases removed from V and 4 bases from J, the gap between germline ends came to 14 bases. The CDR3 extends over 14 amino acids. The germline CDR1 and CDR2 sequences are SGHKS and YYEKEE (reference sequence). The CDR3 reads CASSHTGSPETQYF. The CDR3 DNA sequence: TGTGCCAGCAGCCATACAGGGTCCCCAGAGACCCAGTACTTC.

The chain employs TRBV19 and TRBJ2-6, with TRBD2 as a possible D gene (6 bases). The CDR3 extends over 13 amino acids. The germline gives CDR1 LNHDA, CDR2 SQIVND (reference sequence). The V gene lost 10 bases and the J gene lost 4 bases, with 11 bases spanning the gap. Here the CDR3 reads CATLALGANVLTF. The CDR3 bases are TGTGCCACTCTAGCGCTCGGGGCCAACGTCCTGACTTTC.